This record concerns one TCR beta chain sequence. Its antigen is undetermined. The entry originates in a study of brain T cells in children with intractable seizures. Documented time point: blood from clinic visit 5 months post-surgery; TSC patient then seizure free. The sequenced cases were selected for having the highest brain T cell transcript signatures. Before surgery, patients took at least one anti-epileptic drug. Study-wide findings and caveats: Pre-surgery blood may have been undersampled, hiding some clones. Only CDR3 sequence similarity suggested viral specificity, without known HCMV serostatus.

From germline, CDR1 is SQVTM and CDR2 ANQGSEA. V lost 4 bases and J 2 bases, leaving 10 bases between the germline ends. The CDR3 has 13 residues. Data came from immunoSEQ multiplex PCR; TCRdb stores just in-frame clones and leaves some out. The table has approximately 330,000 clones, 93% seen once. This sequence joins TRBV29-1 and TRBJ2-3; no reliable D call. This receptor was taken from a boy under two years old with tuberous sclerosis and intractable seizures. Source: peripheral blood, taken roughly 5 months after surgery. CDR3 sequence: CSVVGYNTDTQYF. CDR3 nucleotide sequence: TGCAGCGTTGTAGGATATAACACAGATACGCAGTATTTT.